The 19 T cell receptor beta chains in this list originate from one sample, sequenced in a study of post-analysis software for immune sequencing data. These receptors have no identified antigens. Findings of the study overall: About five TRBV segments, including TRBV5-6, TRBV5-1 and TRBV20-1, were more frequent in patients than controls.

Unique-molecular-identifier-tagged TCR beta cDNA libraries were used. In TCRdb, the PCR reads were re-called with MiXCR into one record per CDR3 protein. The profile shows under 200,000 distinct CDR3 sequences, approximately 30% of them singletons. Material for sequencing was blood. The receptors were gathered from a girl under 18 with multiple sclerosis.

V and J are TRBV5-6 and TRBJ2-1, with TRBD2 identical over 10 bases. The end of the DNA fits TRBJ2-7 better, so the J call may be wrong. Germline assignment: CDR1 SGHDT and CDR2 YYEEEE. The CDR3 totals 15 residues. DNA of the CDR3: TGTGCCAGCAGCGTCGGGACTAGCGTTTACAATGAGCAGTACTTC. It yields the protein CASSVGTSVYNEQYF.

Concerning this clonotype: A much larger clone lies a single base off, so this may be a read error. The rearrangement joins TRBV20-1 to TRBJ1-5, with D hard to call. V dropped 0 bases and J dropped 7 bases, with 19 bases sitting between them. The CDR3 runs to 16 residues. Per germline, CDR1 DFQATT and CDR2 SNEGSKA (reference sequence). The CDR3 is CSARDGGSPKEQPQHF. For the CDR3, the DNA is TGCAGTGCTAGAGATGGAGGAAGCCCCAAAGAGCAGCCCCAGCATTTT.

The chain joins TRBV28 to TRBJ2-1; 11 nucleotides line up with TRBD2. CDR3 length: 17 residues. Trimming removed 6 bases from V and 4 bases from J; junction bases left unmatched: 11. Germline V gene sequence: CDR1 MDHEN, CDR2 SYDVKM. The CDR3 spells CASRTITGTSGYNEQFF. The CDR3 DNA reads TGTGCCAGCAGGACAATTACCGGGACTAGCGGATACAATGAGCAGTTCTTC.

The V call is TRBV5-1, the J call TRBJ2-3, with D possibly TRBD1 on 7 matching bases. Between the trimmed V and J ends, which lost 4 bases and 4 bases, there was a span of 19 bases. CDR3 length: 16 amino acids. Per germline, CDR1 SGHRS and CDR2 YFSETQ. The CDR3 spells CASSHGPGGGADTQYF. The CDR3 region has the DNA TGCGCCAGCAGCCATGGACCAGGGGGAGGCGCAGATACGCAGTATTTT.

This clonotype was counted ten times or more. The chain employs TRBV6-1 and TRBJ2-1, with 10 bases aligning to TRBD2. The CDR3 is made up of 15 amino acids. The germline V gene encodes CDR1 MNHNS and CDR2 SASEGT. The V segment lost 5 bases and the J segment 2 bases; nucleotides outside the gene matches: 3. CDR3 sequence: CASSLAGGTYNEQFF. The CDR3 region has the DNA TGTGCCAGCAGTTTAGCGGGGGGCACCTACAATGAGCAGTTCTTC.

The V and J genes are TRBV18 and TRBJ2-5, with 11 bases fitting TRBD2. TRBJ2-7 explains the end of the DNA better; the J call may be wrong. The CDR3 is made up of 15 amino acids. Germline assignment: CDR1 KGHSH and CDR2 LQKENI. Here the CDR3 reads CASSPSTSGTGEQYF. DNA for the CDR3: TGTGCCAGCTCACCATCGACTAGCGGGACGGGCGAGCAGTACTTC.

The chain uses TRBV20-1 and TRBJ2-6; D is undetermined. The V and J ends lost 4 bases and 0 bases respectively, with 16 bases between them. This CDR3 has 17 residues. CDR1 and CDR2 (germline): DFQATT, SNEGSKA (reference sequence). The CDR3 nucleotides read TGCAGTGCTACCAAAGTAGGGCCTCACTCTGGGGCCAACGTCCTGACTTTC. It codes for CSATKVGPHSGANVLTF.

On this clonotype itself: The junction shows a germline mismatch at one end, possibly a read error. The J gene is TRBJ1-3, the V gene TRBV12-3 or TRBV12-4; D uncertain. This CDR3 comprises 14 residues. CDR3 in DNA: TGTGCCAGCAGTATTCTAGCCTCTGGATACACCATATATTTT. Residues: CASSILASGYTIYF.

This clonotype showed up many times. The CDR3, as DNA: TGCAGTCCCCTTCCCATGGGGGAGGTTACGCAGTATTTT. This sequence encodes CSPLPMGEVTQYF. V is TRBV20-1 and J is TRBJ2-3, with D tentatively TRBD2 (6 bases). In germline, CDR1 is DFQATT, CDR2 SNEGSKA (reference sequence). There are 13 residues in the CDR3. Trimming took 8 bases from V and 8 from J, leaving 20 bases between them.

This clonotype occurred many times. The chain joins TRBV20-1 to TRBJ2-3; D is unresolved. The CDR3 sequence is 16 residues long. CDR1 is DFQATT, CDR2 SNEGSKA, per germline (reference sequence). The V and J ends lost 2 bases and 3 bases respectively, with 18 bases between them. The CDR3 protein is CSARRSRTKPTDTQYF. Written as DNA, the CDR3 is TGCAGTGCTAGAAGGTCGCGTACCAAACCTACAGATACGCAGTATTTT.

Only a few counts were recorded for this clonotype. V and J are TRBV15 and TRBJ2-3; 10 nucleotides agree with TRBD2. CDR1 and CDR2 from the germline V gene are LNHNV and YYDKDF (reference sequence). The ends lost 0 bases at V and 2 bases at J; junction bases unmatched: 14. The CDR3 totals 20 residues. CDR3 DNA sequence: TGTGCCACCAGCAGAGAGAGAAGCACGAGCGGGAGGGCCGTCACAGATACGCAGTATTTT. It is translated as CATSRERSTSGRAVTDTQYF.

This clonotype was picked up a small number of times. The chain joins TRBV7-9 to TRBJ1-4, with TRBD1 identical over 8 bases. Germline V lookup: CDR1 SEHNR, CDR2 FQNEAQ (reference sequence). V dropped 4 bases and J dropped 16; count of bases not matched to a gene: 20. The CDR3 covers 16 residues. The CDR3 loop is CASSSLPGQGQEERFF. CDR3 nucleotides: TGTGCCAGCAGCTCCCTACCCGGACAGGGCCAGGAGGAACGGTTTTTT.

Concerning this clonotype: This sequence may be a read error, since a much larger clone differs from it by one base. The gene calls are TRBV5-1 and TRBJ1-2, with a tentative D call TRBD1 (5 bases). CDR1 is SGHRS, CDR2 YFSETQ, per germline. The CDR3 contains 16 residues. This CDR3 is CASSSAPTASNCGYTF. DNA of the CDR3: TGCGCCAGCAGCTCCGCCCCGACAGCTTCCAACTGTGGCTACACCTTC.

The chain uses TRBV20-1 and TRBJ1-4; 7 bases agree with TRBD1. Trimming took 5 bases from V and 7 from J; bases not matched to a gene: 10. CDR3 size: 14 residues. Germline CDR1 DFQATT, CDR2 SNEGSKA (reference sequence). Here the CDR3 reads CSALEGARGEKLFF. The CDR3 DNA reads TGCAGTGCTTTAGAGGGGGCGCGAGGTGAAAAACTGTTTTTT.

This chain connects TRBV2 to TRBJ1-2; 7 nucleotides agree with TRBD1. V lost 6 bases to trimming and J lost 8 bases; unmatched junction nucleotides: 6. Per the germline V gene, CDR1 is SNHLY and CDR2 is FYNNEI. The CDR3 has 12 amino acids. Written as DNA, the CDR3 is TGTGCCAGCAGCTATACAGGGGAAGGCTACACCTTC. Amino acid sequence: CASSYTGEGYTF.

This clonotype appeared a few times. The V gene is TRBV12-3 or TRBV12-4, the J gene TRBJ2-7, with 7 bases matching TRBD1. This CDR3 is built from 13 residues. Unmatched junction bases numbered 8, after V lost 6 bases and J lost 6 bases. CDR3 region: CASRRQGRGEQYF. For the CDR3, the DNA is TGTGCCAGCAGACGACAGGGTCGCGGCGAGCAGTACTTC.

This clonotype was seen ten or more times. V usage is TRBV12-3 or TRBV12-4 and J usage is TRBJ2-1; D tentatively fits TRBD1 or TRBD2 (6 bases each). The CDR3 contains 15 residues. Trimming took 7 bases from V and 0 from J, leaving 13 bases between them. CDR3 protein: CASTRLGGSYNEQFF. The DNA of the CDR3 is TGTGCCAGCACCAGACTAGGGGGCTCCTACAATGAGCAGTTCTTC.

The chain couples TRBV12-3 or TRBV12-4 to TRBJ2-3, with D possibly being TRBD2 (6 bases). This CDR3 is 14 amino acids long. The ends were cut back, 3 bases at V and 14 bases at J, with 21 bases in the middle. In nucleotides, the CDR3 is TGTGCCAGCAGTTTTTCCATCCGGGGGTCCACAGTGTATTTT. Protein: CASSFSIRGSTVYF.

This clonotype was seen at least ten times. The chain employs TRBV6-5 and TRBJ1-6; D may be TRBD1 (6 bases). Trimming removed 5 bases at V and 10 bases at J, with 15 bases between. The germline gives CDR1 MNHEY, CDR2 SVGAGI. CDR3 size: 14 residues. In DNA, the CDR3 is TGTGCCAGCAGTCCCACAGGGTTTGGGTCACCCCTCCACTTT. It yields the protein CASSPTGFGSPLHF.